This TCR beta chain was profiled in a study of response to subunit inactivated influenza vaccine. TCRdb reanalysed the RT-PCR reads using MiXCR and keeps one entry per CDR3 protein. The sample contains 500,000 to 700,000 distinct CDR3 sequences, roughly 25% of which appear only once. The CDR3 extends over 16 amino acids. Germline V gene data show CDR1 as SGHRS and CDR2 as YFSETQ. V dropped 0 bases and J dropped 2; count of bases not matched to a gene: 5. These data also featured in a second study, about T cells expressing NK-cell markers. From that paper: TCR beta libraries carry UMIs added by 5'RACE template switching.

The sequence derives from a man aged 50 to 59 who received an inactivated influenza vaccine. This sequence joins TRBV5-1 and TRBJ2-3; 8 bases match TRBD2. The source material was CD4+ T cells sorted from PBMCs, sampled about 13 days after vaccination. CDR3 sequence: CASSLALAGFTDTQYF. Written as DNA, the CDR3 is TGCGCCAGCAGCTTGGCTCTAGCGGGTTTCACAGATACGCAGTATTTT.